A single sample is the source of the 14 T cell receptor beta chains below, sequenced in a study of blood T cell repertoires in COVID-19. Data came from immunoSEQ multiplex PCR; TCRdb stores just in-frame clones and leaves some out. The sample has hundreds of thousands of clones, 80% to 90% seen once. The sample was peripheral blood. These receptors were obtained from a woman in her forties or fifties with COVID-19, enrolled during active disease.

The V gene is TRBV7-8, the J gene TRBJ2-7; D is unresolved. The CDR3 runs 16 residues. Germline loops: CDR1 SGHVS, CDR2 FQNEAQ. Trimming removed 5 bases at V and 5 bases at J, with 22 bases between. The CDR3 sequence is CASSRRLVGRSHEQYF. Written as DNA, the CDR3 is TGTGCCAGCAGCCGCAGGCTGGTAGGCAGGTCCCACGAGCAGTACTTC.

This rearrangement joins TRBV11-2 to TRBJ2-5, with a tentative D call TRBD1 (5 bases). The V end lost 0 bases, the J end lost 4 bases, and 9 bases lay between the germline ends. CDR1 and CDR2 (germline): SGHAT, FQNNGV. This CDR3 has 14 residues. The chain's CDR3 is CASSLEGALETQYF. DNA for the CDR3: TGTGCCAGCAGCTTAGAAGGGGCACTAGAGACCCAGTACTTC.

This rearrangement joins TRBV27 to TRBJ2-3; TRBD2 agrees at 7 bases. There are 16 residues in the CDR3. Looked up from germline, CDR1 is MNHEY and CDR2 is SMNVEV (reference sequence). Losses at the gene ends were 3 bases for V and 1 base for J; bases not matched to a gene: 7. This CDR3 is CASSFLSGSGTDTQYF. The CDR3 DNA reads as TGTGCCAGCAGTTTCCTTAGCGGGTCGGGCACAGATACGCAGTATTTT.

V usage is TRBV30 and J usage is TRBJ2-1; 9 bases match TRBD2. Germline trimming cut 2 bases from V and 3 bases from J; bases unmatched to any gene: 14. Germline CDR1 is GTSNPN and CDR2 is SVGIG (reference sequence). This CDR3 spans 18 amino acids. CDR3 protein: CAWSSGAGGLYSYNEQFF. The CDR3 DNA follows: TGTGCCTGGAGTAGTGGAGCGGGAGGTTTGTACAGCTACAATGAGCAGTTCTTC.

This clone was seen a few times. The genes are TRBV5-5 and TRBJ2-7; 8 nucleotides agree with TRBD1. The CDR3 has 13 amino acids. Germline V gene sequence: CDR1 SGHKS, CDR2 YYEKEE (reference sequence). The V segment lost 3 bases and the J segment 5 bases; nucleotides outside the gene matches: 4. The DNA of the CDR3 is TGTGCCAGCAGCTACCGGACAGGGAACGAGCAGTACTTC. This encodes CASSYRTGNEQYF.

The J gene is TRBJ2-5, the V gene TRBV5-1, with TRBD1 matching 8 bases. The CDR3 has 14 residues. V gave up 2 bases and J gave up 2 bases; unmatched junction bases: 2. Germline V gives CDR1 SGHRS, CDR2 YFSETQ. The CDR3 bases are TGCGCCAGCAGCTTAGGACAGGGTCAAGAGACCCAGTACTTC. This gives the protein CASSLGQGQETQYF.

This chain joins TRBV30 and TRBJ2-3; the D is unclear. Trimming left V 0 bases short and J 7 bases short, with 8 bases between. This CDR3 region has 12 residues. CDR1 and CDR2 from the germline V gene are GTSNPN and SVGIG (reference sequence). The CDR3: CAWSVSAYTQYF. The CDR3 region has the DNA TGTGCCTGGAGTGTGAGTGCTTATACGCAGTATTTT.

This chain links TRBV11-3 with TRBJ1-4; D not certain. V was clipped by 2 bases and J by 4 bases, with 11 bases between them. Germline CDR1 SGHNT, CDR2 YENEEA. CDR3 length equals 15 residues. CDR3 sequence: CASSLTYSFNEKLFF. DNA for the CDR3: TGTGCCAGCAGCTTAACGTACTCCTTTAATGAAAAACTGTTTTTT.

This chain uses TRBV18 with TRBJ1-1; D is unresolved. Between the trimmed V and J ends, which lost 0 bases and 4 bases, there was a span of 9 bases. Looked up from germline, CDR1 is KGHSH and CDR2 is LQKENI. The CDR3 consists of 14 residues. CDR3: CASSPPSSGTEAFF. For the CDR3, the DNA is TGTGCCAGCTCACCACCGTCAAGCGGCACTGAAGCTTTCTTT.

This chain links TRBV24-1 with TRBJ2-1; 10 bases line up with TRBD2. CDR3 length equals 17 residues. The V and J ends lost 4 bases and 0 bases, in that order; junction bases with no gene match: 5. CDR1 KGHDR and CDR2 SFDVKD come from the germline V gene. CDR3 protein: CATSDPSGSSSYNEQFF. For the CDR3, the DNA is TGTGCCACCAGTGACCCTAGCGGGAGCAGCTCCTACAATGAGCAGTTCTTC.

The chain combines TRBV5-4 with TRBJ1-1; no definite D call. Germline V lookup: CDR1 SGHNT, CDR2 YYREEE (reference sequence). This CDR3 comprises 12 residues. Trimming removed 0 bases at V and 4 bases at J, with 4 bases between. CDR3 DNA: TGTGCCAGCAGCTTGGGGGCCACTGAAGCTTTCTTT. Amino acid sequence: CASSLGATEAFF. Looking up the rest from reference TRBV5-4 and TRBJ1-1 gives the full variable domain: ETGVTQSPTHLIKTRGQQVTLRCSSQSGHNTVSWYQQALGQGPQFIFQYYREEENGRGNFPPRFSGLQFPNYSSELNVNALELDDSALYLCASSLGATEAFFGQGTRLTVV.

The gene calls are TRBV10-2 and TRBJ1-5; perhaps TRBD1 as D (5 bases). The CDR3 runs to 13 residues. Trimming removed 2 bases at V and 6 bases at J, with 8 bases between. Germline V gene lookup returns CDR1 WSHSY and CDR2 SAAADI. The CDR3 coding sequence is TGCGCCAGCAGTGAGGTACAGGTTCAGCCCCAGCATTTT. It encodes CASSEVQVQPQHF.

The V gene is TRBV30, the J gene TRBJ1-6, with no clear D. Trimming pared 2 bases from V and 8 bases from J, leaving 10 bases between. CDR1 is GTSNPN and CDR2 is SVGIG in the germline V gene (reference sequence). The CDR3 covers 13 residues. This chain's CDR3 is CAWSSVYDSPLHF. Written as DNA, the CDR3 is TGTGCCTGGAGTTCGGTATATGATTCACCCCTCCACTTT.

The V call is TRBV19, the J call TRBJ1-2; TRBD1 matches 9 bases. The germline V gene has CDR1 LNHDA and CDR2 SQIVND (reference sequence). Trimming cost V 10 bases and J 5 bases; bases outside gene matches: 5. The CDR3 extends over 12 amino acids. CDR3 loop: CAIGQGIYGYTF. The CDR3 DNA sequence: TGTGCCATCGGACAGGGGATTTATGGCTACACCTTC.